The entry that follows covers one TCR beta chain sequence. TCRdb passed the 5' RACE reads through MiXCR, listing each CDR3 protein once. Altogether about 33,000 distinct CDR3 sequences are present, 13% to 15% being singletons, with the ten largest covering approximately 40%. The data are from a study of CD8 T cells in ankylosing spondylitis. This CDR3 has 15 amino acids. The germline V gene has CDR1 SGHAT and CDR2 FQNNGV. V was shortened by 1 base and J by 1 base, with 10 bases between the two germline ends. Sequencing was done on a sample of blood. The J gene is TRBJ1-1, the V gene TRBV11-2, with TRBD1 as a possible D gene (5 bases). This TCR came from a male donor with ankylosing spondylitis or in good health (not recorded which). CDR3 in amino acids: CASSLGATENTEAFF. Here the CDR3 DNA reads TGTGCCAGCAGCTTAGGGGCGACAGAGAACACTGAAGCTTTCTTT.